The 8 T cell receptor beta chains below all came from one sample that was sequenced in a study of cytomegalovirus exposure and HLA in healthy donors. A multiplex PCR was run with 60 Vbeta primers and 13 Jbeta primers. Assay: immunoSEQ multiplex PCR; the TCRdb copy retains only in-frame clones and omits some. The sample consists of fewer than 80,000 clones, 76% of them appearing once. Source material: PBMCs. All receptors derive from a man younger than 35 in good health and CMV-seronegative.

In its sample, this clone was seen a few times. The chain recombines TRBV6-5 with TRBJ1-6; D unclear. The CDR3 covers 13 residues. The germline gives CDR1 MNHEY, CDR2 SVGAGI. V lost 7 bases and J 7 bases, leaving 11 bases between the germline ends. For the CDR3, the DNA is TGTGCCAGCATGGGAGGGAGAAATTCACCCCTCCACTTT. This encodes CASMGGRNSPLHF.

The rearrangement joins TRBV7-8 to TRBJ1-6, with a weak D call TRBD1 (5 bases). Trimming cost V 2 bases and J 9 bases, with 14 bases left between them. The CDR3 has 15 amino acids. The germline V gene has CDR1 SGHVS and CDR2 FQNEAQ. The chain's CDR3 is CASSLKSGGSSPLHF. The CDR3 DNA sequence: TGTGCCAGCAGCTTAAAGAGTGGGGGGTCTTCACCCCTCCACTTT.

The rearrangement joins TRBV28 to TRBJ1-5, with 9 bases matching TRBD1. V gave up 7 bases and J gave up 4 bases; unmatched junction bases: 8. This CDR3 is 15 amino acids long. From germline, CDR1 is MDHEN and CDR2 SYDVKM. In nucleotides, the CDR3 is TGTGCCAGCAATACAGGGGGCGCGATGAATCAGCCCCAGCATTTT. Encoded protein: CASNTGGAMNQPQHF.

The chain employs TRBV5-1 and TRBJ2-5, with D possibly TRBD2 on 7 matching bases. The V and J ends lost 7 bases and 5 bases respectively, with 18 bases between them. Per germline, CDR1 SGHRS and CDR2 YFSETQ. The CDR3 loop spans 14 amino acids. CDR3 sequence (DNA): TGCGCCAGCTGGTTAGGGGGGGCTGACGAGACCCAGTACTTC. Protein product: CASWLGGADETQYF.

Sample share makes this clone medium-sized. This rearrangement joins TRBV6-1 to TRBJ1-6; 9 bases map to TRBD1. Trimming at V came to 5 bases and at J to 9 bases, leaving 8 bases not matched to a gene. CDR1 MNHNS and CDR2 SASEGT come from the germline V gene. The CDR3 has 15 amino acids. CDR3 in amino acids: CASSPPGQGGSPLHF. The DNA of the CDR3 is TGTGCCAGCAGTCCTCCGGGACAGGGAGGTTCACCCCTCCACTTT.

The chain joins TRBV4-1 to TRBJ1-6; 10 bases align to TRBD1. The CDR3 loop spans 15 amino acids. V shed 5 bases, J shed 8 bases, and the junction held 6 bases outside the gene matches. CDR1 is MGHRA and CDR2 is YSYEKL in the germline V gene. CDR3 region: CASSARDRGYSPLHF. CDR3 DNA sequence: TGCGCCAGCAGCGCGCGGGACAGGGGCTATTCACCCCTCCACTTT.

The V call is TRBV20-1, the J call TRBJ2-1, with unresolved D. V dropped 0 bases and J dropped 9 bases, with 6 bases sitting between them. CDR1 and CDR2 (germline): DFQATT, SNEGSKA (reference sequence). This CDR3 has 11 residues. The DNA of the CDR3 is TGCAGTGCTAGAGAGAGAACTGAGCAGTTCTTC. It codes for CSARERTEQFF.

The chain links TRBV9 to TRBJ2-3, with 9 bases lining up with TRBD2. Germline V gene data show CDR1 as SGDLS and CDR2 as YYNGEE. This CDR3 contains 15 residues. The J segment lost 4 bases and the V segment lost 0 bases, leaving 3 bases of the junction unmatched. The CDR3 spells CASSVDAGGADTQYF. The CDR3 DNA reads as TGTGCCAGCAGCGTAGATGCGGGGGGGGCAGATACGCAGTATTTT.